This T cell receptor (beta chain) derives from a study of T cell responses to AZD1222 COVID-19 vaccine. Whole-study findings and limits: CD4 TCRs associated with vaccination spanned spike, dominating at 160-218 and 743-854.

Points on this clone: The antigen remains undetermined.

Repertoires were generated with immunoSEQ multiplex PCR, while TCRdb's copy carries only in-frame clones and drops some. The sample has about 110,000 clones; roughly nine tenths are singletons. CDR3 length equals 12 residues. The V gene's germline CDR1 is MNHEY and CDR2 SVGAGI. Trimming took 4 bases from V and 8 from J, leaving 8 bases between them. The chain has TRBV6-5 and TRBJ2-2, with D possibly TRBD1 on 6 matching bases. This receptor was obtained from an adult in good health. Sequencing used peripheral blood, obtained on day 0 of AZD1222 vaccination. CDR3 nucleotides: TGTGCCAGCAGTTCCGGGACAGGGGAGCTGTTTTTT. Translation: CASSSGTGELFF.